Listed below are T cell receptor beta chains from one sample, sequenced in a study of a mutant IDH1 vaccine in newly diagnosed glioma. Measured with immunoSEQ multiplex PCR; TCRdb has only the in-frame clones, and not every one. The sample holds about 56,000 clones; more than 80% are singletons and the top ten take about 4.6%. These receptors are not linked to any known antigen. The sequences come from PBMCs, collected from a glioma patient whose treatment included an IDH1 peptide vaccine. The source is a woman aged 40 to 55 with glioma. CDR3s leave out the opening cysteine and the closing phenylalanine or tryptophan. The order of the fields is J gene, V gene, CDR3 protein.

j_gene: TRBJ1-1
v_gene: TRBV7-2
CDR3aa: ASSFTGGAGTEAF

j_gene: TRBJ1-1
v_gene: TRBV29-1
CDR3aa: SVHRGPVNTEAF

j_gene: TRBJ2-4
v_gene: TRBV2
CDR3aa: ASTSKNIQY

j_gene: TRBJ1-3
v_gene: TRBV9
CDR3aa: ASSVGRTGGLSGNTIY

j_gene: TRBJ1-2
v_gene: TRBV2
CDR3aa: ASMGQGGNYGYT

j_gene: TRBJ1-1
v_gene: TRBV9
CDR3aa: ASSVGGAGGKTEAF

j_gene: TRBJ2-5
v_gene: TRBV7-2
CDR3aa: ASSRGGTSQETQY

j_gene: TRBJ1-2
v_gene: TRBV5-4
CDR3aa: ASSFGWLFNYGYT

j_gene: TRBJ1-5
v_gene: TRBV2
CDR3aa: ASASSRGNQPQH

j_gene: TRBJ2-5
v_gene: TRBV19
CDR3aa: ASSPGGAQTQY

j_gene: TRBJ2-1
v_gene: TRBV4-1
CDR3aa: ASSQVPDEQF

j_gene: TRBJ2-5
v_gene: TRBV18
CDR3aa: ASSLGGPQETQY

j_gene: TRBJ2-5
v_gene: TRBV2
CDR3aa: ASSRGQLTQETQY

j_gene: TRBJ2-1
v_gene: TRBV27
CDR3aa: ASSFTSSGYNEQF

j_gene: TRBJ2-5
v_gene: TRBV2
CDR3aa: ASRYKPTRGETQY

j_gene: TRBJ2-7
v_gene: TRBV6-5
CDR3aa: ASSSLGATKQY

j_gene: TRBJ1-2
v_gene: TRBV10-3
CDR3aa: ATSAPQLLNYGYT

j_gene: TRBJ2-7
v_gene: TRBV5-1
CDR3aa: ASSLAGAEQY

j_gene: TRBJ1-5
v_gene: TRBV19
CDR3aa: ASSMGTCSNQPQH

j_gene: TRBJ2-7
v_gene: TRBV9
CDR3aa: ASSVGGSSYEQY

j_gene: TRBJ2-2
v_gene: TRBV7-9
CDR3aa: ASRHAGTVNTGELF

j_gene: TRBJ2-5
v_gene: TRBV4-3
CDR3aa: ASSQATGFQETQY

j_gene: TRBJ1-1
v_gene: TRBV29-1
CDR3aa: SVEKGQVTEAF

j_gene: TRBJ2-1
v_gene: TRBV10-3
CDR3aa: AISPRAEDEQF

j_gene: TRBJ2-5
v_gene: TRBV27
CDR3aa: ASSDLLSGTSGRFEETQY

j_gene: TRBJ1-5
v_gene: TRBV5-8
CDR3aa: ASSLGGRGFQPQH

j_gene: TRBJ2-2
v_gene: TRBV18
CDR3aa: ASSPPNTGELF

j_gene: TRBJ2-5
v_gene: TRBV7-2
CDR3aa: ASSSHIGTSVGGTQY

j_gene: TRBJ1-5
v_gene: TRBV5-6
CDR3aa: ASSPGQGGGNQPQH

j_gene: TRBJ2-7
v_gene: TRBV19
CDR3aa: ASSGGQNFMDEQY

j_gene: TRBJ1-4
v_gene: TRBV6-5
CDR3aa: ASSNGPAANEKLF

j_gene: TRBJ1-1
v_gene: TRBV6-6
CDR3aa: ASRDRVLMNTEAF

j_gene: TRBJ1-1
v_gene: TRBV11-2
CDR3aa: ASSLRFGQKNTEAF

j_gene: TRBJ1-2
v_gene: TRBV5-1
CDR3aa: ASSLREGGDGYT

j_gene: TRBJ1-1
v_gene: TRBV5-4
CDR3aa: ASSPREGGAF

j_gene: TRBJ1-1
v_gene: TRBV7-9
CDR3aa: ASSLDVNTEAF

j_gene: TRBJ2-3
v_gene: TRBV10-1
CDR3aa: ASRSGLAGASDTQY

j_gene: TRBJ1-4
v_gene: TRBV7-9
CDR3aa: ASRPDGSDGEKLF